The present T cell receptor beta chain was sequenced within a study of blood T cell repertoires in COVID-19 (dated by TCRdb to about 2020). With regard to the full study: Samples covering the acute and convalescent phases of COVID-19 were provided by collaborators in the United States, Italy and Spain. Where available, HLA class I and class II types were obtained from metadata supplied by the sample provider rather than from assay-based typing. The prospective study material was composed of cDNA or gDNA derived from T cells, B-cell-depleted T cells, or PBMCs. The dataset comprised deeply sampled blood TCRbeta repertoires from subjects exposed to, actively infected with, or recovered from COVID-19. A de-identified subject ID, COVID-19 status, age in years and sex were almost always included in the sample metadata. Samples came from the ongoing ImmuneRACE study (first 160 participants) plus 1,254 subjects from 6 global collaborators. The repertoires were made available in a free public database intended to serve as a resource for research on the immune response to SARS-CoV-2. The full study reports these points: The amount of clinical and demographic metadata varied by source and participant and was provided uncurated.

The CDR3 measures 16 amino acids from cysteine to phenylalanine. Only the CDR3 DNA is retained, 48 bases long and in frame from the first base. For this chain, trimming is 0 bases at the V end and 5 bases at the J end, and the number of junction bases without a gene match is 6. The germline V gene yields SNHLY for CDR1 and FYNNEI for CDR2. A second Seattle source provided samples from volunteer blood donors who had recovered from COVID-19. The collaborating institutions used their own protocols to collect whole blood in K2EDTA tubes. For TCRbeta analysis, collaborators shipped samples in one of three forms: frozen whole blood, isolated PBMCs, or DNA extracted from either of those sample types. This clone has just a few counts. Its antigen is not yet known. No base qualities exist here, and no much larger clone lies one base off it. TCRbeta CDR3 regions were amplified from genomic DNA using the immunoSEQ Assay, a bias-controlled multiplex PCR. The authors' pipeline ran thus. Within the assay, amplification of reference gene primers was used to estimate how many nucleated cells each sample contained. To quantify the absolute abundance of each unique TCRbeta CDR3 rearrangement, sequence reads were collapsed and filtered. For each sample, productive Simpson clonality was calculated as the square root of Simpson's diversity index across productive rearrangements. TCRdb stores this immuneACCESS table with in-frame sequences only. Part of the clones is absent; in the studies checked, under half of the shortfall reflects unresolved V genes, and no reason is known for the rest. V and J calls and clone size come straight from that table; D and trimming were deduced from the DNA. The sample records about 160,000 clones, 84% of which are singletons. The ten largest account for roughly 8% of the sample.

Sequenced material: peripheral blood. The clonotype originates from a man aged 40-50 years who had recovered from COVID-19. The chain is assembled from TRBV2 and TRBJ1-1, and TRBD1 aligns with 10 junction nucleotides. The nucleotide sequence reads as follows: TGTGCCAGCAGTGAAGCTCGACAGGGGGCGCGAACTGAAGCTTTCTTT. This translates into CASSEARQGARTEAFF.